The present entry profiles one T cell receptor (beta chain) with its context. What it binds is unknown. The sample originates from a study of T cell responses to AZD1222 COVID-19 vaccine. Assay used: immunoSEQ multiplex PCR; TCRdb lists only in-frame clones, some missing. Among fewer than 130,000 clones, about 92% were seen once, and the ten largest hold roughly 1.1%. Findings and limits, study-wide: Across the whole spike, CD4 TCRs peaked at regions 160-218 and 743-854. Of the AZD1222 recipients, only six were seropositive at baseline.

From germline, CDR1 is KGHSH and CDR2 LQKENI. This CDR3 has 15 amino acids. The V end lost 1 base, the J end lost 0 bases, and 6 bases lay between the germline ends. The rearrangement links TRBV18 to TRBJ1-4; D unresolved. The clonotype comes from an adult in good health. The sample was peripheral blood, taken on day 0 of AZD1222 vaccination. The CDR3 nucleotides are TGTGCCAGCTCACCACTGGGTTCAACTAATGAAAAACTGTTTTTT. Protein sequence: CASSPLGSTNEKLFF. Looking up the rest from reference TRBV18 and TRBJ1-4 gives the full variable domain: NAGVMQNPRHLVRRRGQEARLRCSPMKGHSHVYWYRQLPEEGLKFMVYLQKENIIDESGMPKERFSAEFPKEGPSILRIQQVVRGDSAAYFCASSPLGSTNEKLFFGSGTQLSVL.